This TCR beta chain was recorded in a study of shared clonotypes between healthy human individuals. Study-wide results and limits: The sampled material consisted only of blood, and tissue repertoires are likely to differ. Clonotypes shared by all four donors outscored non-shared clonotypes in generation probability. The naive CD4 repertoires of four donors were compared, and approximately 5% of clonotypes were shared.

The protocol was immunoSEQ multiplex PCR, while the TCRdb copy is restricted to in-frame clones and leaves out a portion. The sample lists about 1,800,000 clones, just under 95% occurring once. In the naive CD8 group, cells lacked CD45RO and were positively selected for CCR7, so terminally differentiated effector memory CD45RA+ cells were left out. This clone appeared once. The target antigen is unknown. Per germline, CDR1 MNHEY and CDR2 SVGAGI. The CDR3 is made up of 12 amino acids. V lost 8 bases to trimming and J lost 8 bases, with 15 bases between them. The source material was naive CD8+ T cells sorted from blood. This sequence was found in a man between 18 and 29 years old in good health. This rearrangement joins TRBV6-5 to TRBJ1-2; a possible D gene is TRBD1 (5 bases). CDR3 nucleotide sequence: TGTGCCAGCCGGTCACCAGGGACCGGCTACACCTTC. Encoded protein: CASRSPGTGYTF.